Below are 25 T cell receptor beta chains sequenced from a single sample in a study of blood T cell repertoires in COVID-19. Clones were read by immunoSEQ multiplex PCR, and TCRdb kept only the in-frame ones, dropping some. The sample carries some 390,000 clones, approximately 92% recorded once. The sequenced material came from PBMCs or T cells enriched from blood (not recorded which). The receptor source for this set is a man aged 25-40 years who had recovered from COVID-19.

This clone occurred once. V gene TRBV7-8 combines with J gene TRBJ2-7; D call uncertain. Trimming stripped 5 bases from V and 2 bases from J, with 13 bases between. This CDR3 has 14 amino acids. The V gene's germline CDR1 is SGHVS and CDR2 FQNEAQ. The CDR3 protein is CASSASLSPYEQYF. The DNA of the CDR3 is TGTGCCAGCAGCGCCTCACTTAGCCCCTACGAGCAGTACTTC.

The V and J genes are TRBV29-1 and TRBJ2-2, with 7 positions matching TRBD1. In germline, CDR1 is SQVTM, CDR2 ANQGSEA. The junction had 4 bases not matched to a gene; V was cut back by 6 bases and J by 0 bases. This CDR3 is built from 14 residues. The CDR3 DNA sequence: TGCAGCGTCGGAGACAGGGCGAACACCGGGGAGCTGTTTTTT. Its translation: CSVGDRANTGELFF.

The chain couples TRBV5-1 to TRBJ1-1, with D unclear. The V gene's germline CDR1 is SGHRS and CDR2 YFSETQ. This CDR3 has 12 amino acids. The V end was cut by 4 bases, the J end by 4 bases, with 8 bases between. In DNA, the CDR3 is TGCGCCAGCAGCGGTCCGGGCACTGAAGCTTTCTTT. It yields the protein CASSGPGTEAFF. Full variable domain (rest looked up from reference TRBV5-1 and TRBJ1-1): KAGVTQTPRYLIKTRGQQVTLSCSPISGHRSVSWYQQTPGQGLQFLFEYFSETQRNKGNFPGRFSGRQFSNSRSEMNVSTLELGDSALYLCASSGPGTEAFFGQGTRLTVV.

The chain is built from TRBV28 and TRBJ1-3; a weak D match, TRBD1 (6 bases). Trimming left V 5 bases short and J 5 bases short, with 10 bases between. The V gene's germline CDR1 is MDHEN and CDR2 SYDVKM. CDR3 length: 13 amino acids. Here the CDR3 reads CASSSQGRNTIYF. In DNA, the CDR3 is TGTGCCAGCAGTAGTCAGGGGCGAAACACCATATATTTT. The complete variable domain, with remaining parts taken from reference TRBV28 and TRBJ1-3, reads DVKVTQSSRYLVKRTGEKVFLECVQDMDHENMFWYRQDPGLGLRLIYFSYDVKMKEKGDIPEGYSVSREKKERFSLILESASTNQTSMYLCASSSQGRNTIYFGEGSWLTVV.

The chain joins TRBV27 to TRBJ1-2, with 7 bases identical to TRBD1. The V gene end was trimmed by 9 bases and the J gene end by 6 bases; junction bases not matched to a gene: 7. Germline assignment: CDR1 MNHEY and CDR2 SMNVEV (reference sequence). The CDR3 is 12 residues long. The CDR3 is CASRGQGHGYTF. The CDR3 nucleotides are TGTGCCAGTAGGGGGCAGGGCCATGGCTACACCTTC.

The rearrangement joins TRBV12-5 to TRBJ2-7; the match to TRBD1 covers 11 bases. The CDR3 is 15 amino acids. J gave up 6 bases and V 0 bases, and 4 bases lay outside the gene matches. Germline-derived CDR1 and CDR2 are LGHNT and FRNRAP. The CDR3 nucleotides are TGTGCTAGTGGTTTGGTACGGACAGGGGGCGGCGAGCAGTACTTC. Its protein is CASGLVRTGGGEQYF.

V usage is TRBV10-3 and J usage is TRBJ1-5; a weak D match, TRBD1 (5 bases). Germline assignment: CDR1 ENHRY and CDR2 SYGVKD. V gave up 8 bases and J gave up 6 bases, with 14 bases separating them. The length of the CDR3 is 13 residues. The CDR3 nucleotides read TGTGCCATCCCCCAGGGATTAGGTCAGCCCCAGCATTTT. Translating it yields CAIPQGLGQPQHF.

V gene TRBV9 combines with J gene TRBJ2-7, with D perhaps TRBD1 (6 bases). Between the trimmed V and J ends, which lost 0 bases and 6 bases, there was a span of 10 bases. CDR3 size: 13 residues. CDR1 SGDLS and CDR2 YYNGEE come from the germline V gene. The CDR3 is CASSVGTEPEQYF. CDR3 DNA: TGTGCCAGCAGCGTAGGGACAGAACCCGAGCAGTACTTC.

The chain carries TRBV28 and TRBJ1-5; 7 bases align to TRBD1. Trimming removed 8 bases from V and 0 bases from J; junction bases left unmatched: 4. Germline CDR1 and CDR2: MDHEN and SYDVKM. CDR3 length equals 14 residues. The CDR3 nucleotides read TGTGCCAGCCAGGGACAGCTTAGCAATCAGCCCCAGCATTTT. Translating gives CASQGQLSNQPQHF.

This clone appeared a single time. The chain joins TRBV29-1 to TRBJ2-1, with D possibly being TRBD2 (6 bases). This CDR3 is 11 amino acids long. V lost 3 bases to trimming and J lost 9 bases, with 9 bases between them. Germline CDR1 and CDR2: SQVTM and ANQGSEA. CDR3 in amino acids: CSVELAVEQFF. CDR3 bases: TGCAGCGTTGAGTTAGCGGTTGAGCAGTTCTTC.

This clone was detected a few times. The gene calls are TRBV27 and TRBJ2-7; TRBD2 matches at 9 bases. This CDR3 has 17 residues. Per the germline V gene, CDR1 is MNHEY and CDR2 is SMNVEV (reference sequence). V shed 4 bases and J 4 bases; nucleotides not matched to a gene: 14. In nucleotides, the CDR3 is TGTGCCAGCAGTTCCCACCCCATTAGCGGGAGTATTTACGAGCAGTACTTC. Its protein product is CASSSHPISGSIYEQYF.

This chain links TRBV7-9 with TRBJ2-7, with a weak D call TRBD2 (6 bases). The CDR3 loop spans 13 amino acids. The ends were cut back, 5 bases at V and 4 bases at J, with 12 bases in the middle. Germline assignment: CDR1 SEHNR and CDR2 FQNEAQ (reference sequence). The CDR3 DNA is TGTGCCAGCAGCGGGACTCAACCTTACGAGCAGTACTTC. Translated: CASSGTQPYEQYF.

CDR3 in amino acids: CASSLMGLASYEQYF. The CDR3 DNA sequence: TGTGCCAGCAGCTTAATGGGACTTGCCTCCTACGAGCAGTACTTC. This chain joins TRBV7-8 and TRBJ2-7; possible D gene TRBD2, 6 bases. Germline loops: CDR1 SGHVS, CDR2 FQNEAQ. CDR3 size: 15 residues. V was trimmed by 2 bases and J by 0 bases, leaving 11 bases between them.

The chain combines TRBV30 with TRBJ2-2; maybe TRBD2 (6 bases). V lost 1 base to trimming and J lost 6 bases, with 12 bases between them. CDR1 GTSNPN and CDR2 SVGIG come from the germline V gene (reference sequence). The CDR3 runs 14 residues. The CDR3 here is CAWSGLGIAGELFF. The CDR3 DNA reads TGTGCCTGGAGTGGACTAGGGATTGCCGGGGAGCTGTTTTTT.

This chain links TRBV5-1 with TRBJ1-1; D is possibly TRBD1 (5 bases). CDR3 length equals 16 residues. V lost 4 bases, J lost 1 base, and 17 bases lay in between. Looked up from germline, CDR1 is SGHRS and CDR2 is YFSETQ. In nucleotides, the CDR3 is TGCGCCAGCAGCCCTAGGCCGACAGTGTCGAACACTGAAGCTTTCTTT. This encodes CASSPRPTVSNTEAFF.

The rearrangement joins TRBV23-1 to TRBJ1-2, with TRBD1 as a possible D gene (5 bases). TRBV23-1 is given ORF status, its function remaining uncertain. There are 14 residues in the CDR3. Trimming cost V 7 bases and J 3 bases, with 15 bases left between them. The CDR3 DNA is TGCGCCAGCAACGGGACTCCTAGGGACTATGGCTACACCTTC. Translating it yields CASNGTPRDYGYTF.

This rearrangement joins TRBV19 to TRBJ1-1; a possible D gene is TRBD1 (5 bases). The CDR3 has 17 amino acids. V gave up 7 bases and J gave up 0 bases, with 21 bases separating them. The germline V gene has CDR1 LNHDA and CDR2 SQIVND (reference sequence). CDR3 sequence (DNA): TGTGCCAGTACCCGGAGGGGCGGAAGTGCCATGAACACTGAAGCTTTCTTT. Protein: CASTRRGGSAMNTEAFF.

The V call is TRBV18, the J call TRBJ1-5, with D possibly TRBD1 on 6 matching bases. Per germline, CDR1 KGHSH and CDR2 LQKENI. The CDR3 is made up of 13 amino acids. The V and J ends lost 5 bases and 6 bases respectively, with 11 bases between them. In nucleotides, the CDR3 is TGTGCCAGCTCAAGGACAGTTGTTCAGCCCCAGCATTTT. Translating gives CASSRTVVQPQHF.

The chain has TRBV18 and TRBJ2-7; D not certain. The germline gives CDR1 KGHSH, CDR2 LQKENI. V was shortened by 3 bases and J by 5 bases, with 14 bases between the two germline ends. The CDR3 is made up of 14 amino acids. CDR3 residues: CASSPTLQINEQYF. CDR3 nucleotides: TGTGCCAGCTCACCGACGTTACAGATCAACGAGCAGTACTTC.

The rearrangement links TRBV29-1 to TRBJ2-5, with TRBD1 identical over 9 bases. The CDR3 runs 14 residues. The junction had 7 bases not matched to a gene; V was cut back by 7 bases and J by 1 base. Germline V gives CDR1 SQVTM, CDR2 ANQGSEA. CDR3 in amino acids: CSAARDRVQETQYF. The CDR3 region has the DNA TGCAGCGCCGCCCGGGACAGGGTCCAAGAGACCCAGTACTTC.

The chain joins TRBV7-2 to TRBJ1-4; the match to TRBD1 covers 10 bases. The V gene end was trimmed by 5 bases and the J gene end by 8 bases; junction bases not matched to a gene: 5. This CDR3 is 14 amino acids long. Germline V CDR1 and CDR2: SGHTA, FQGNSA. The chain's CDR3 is CASSPTGGREKLFF. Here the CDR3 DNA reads TGTGCCAGCAGCCCGACAGGGGGCCGCGAAAAACTGTTTTTT.

The CDR3, as DNA: TGTGCCAGCAGTCCCCCGGGACTAGCAAGTCAGTACTTC. Translation: CASSPPGLASQYF. The genes are TRBV7-2 and TRBJ2-7; TRBD2 aligns across 9 bases. The germline CDR1 and CDR2 sequences are SGHTA and FQGNSA. This CDR3 has 13 amino acids. J lost 10 bases, V lost 6 bases, and 10 bases had no gene match. The entire variable domain, with the rest obtained from reference TRBV7-2 and TRBJ2-7, is as follows: GAGVSQSPSNKVTEKGKDVELRCDPISGHTALYWYRQSLGQGLEFLIYFQGNSAPDKSGLPSDRFSAERTGGSVSTLTIQRTQQEDSAVYLCASSPPGLASQYFGPGTRLTVT.

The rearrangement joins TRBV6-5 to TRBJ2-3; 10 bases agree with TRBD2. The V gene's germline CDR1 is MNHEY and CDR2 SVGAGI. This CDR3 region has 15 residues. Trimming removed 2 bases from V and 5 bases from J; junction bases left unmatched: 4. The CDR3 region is CASSYGLAGVDTQYF. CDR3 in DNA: TGTGCCAGCAGTTACGGGCTAGCGGGAGTAGATACGCAGTATTTT.

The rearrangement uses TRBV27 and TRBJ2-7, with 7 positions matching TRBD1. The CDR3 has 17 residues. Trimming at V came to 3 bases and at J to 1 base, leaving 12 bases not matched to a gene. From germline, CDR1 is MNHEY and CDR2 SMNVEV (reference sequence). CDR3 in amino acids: CASSFLPGTEQSYEQYF. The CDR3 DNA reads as TGTGCCAGCAGTTTTCTTCCTGGGACAGAGCAGTCCTACGAGCAGTACTTC.

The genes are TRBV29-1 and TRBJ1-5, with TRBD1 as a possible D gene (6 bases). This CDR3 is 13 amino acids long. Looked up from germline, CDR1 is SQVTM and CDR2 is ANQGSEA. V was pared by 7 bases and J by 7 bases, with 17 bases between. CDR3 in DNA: TGCAGCGGTCTGCAGGGGCCGGGGCAGCCCCAGCATTTT. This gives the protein CSGLQGPGQPQHF.